This T cell receptor (beta chain) appears in the sequencing data of a study of human T cells and chemical hapten exposure. About the research overall: Small pooled library volume differences mainly caused per-sample TCR yield variation. Study conclusions and caveats: High-frequency TCRs, those above 1 in 1000, stayed the same after DPC sensitization.

The library gave individual cDNA molecules unique molecular identifiers. TCRdb reprocessed the 5' RACE reads with MiXCR, giving one entry per CDR3 protein. This table has about 80,000 distinct CDR3 sequences, approximately 15% appearing once. As regards this clonotype: What it binds is not known.

The V and J ends lost 4 bases and 3 bases respectively, with 10 bases between them. This CDR3 is 13 amino acids long. Germline CDR1 reads LGHDT; CDR2 reads YNNKEL (reference sequence). Total RNA extraction was carried out from unfractionated whole blood. The sequence came from a female donor in good health. V gene TRBV3-1 combines with J gene TRBJ2-7, with D possibly matching TRBD1 (6 bases). The CDR3 loop is CASSRQGNYEQYF. The CDR3 nucleotides read TGTGCCAGCAGCCGGCAGGGGAACTACGAGCAGTACTTC.